This TCR beta chain was found in a study of cytomegalovirus exposure and HLA in healthy donors. 13 Jbeta primers and 60 Vbeta primers were used for the PCR. The method was immunoSEQ multiplex PCR; TCRdb's version includes in-frame clones alone and lacks a portion of them. The profile covers 200,000 to 250,000 clones, with 60% to 80% appearing a single time and 1.8% taken by the ten largest. Donors showed nominal health when sampled, although they likely had unrecorded immune exposures. General study findings and limits: Researchers reported in a later analysis that a missense DCLRE1C variant was tied to TCR beta V- and J-gene trimming. Reportedly, diagnosis of cytomegalovirus status by the classifier showed high specificity and sensitivity.

In the case of this clone: Its antigen remains unknown.

Per germline, CDR1 SNHLY and CDR2 FYNNEI. The CDR3 has 15 amino acids. V was clipped by 3 bases and J by 6 bases; unmatched bases: 9. Sequenced input: PBMCs. This chain links TRBV2 with TRBJ2-7, with TRBD1 identical over 9 bases. The receptor's source is a woman aged 25 to 39 in good health and CMV-seronegative. The CDR3 loop reads CASSETGTGWAEQYF. DNA for the CDR3: TGTGCCAGCAGTGAGACCGGGACAGGGTGGGCCGAGCAGTACTTC. Together with reference TRBV2 and TRBJ2-7, the CDR3 gives the full variable domain: EPEVTQTPSHQVTQMGQEVILRCVPISNHLYFYWYRQILGQKVEFLVSFYNNEISEKSEIFDDQFSVERPDGSNFTLKIRSTKLEDSAMYFCASSETGTGWAEQYFGPGTRLTVT.